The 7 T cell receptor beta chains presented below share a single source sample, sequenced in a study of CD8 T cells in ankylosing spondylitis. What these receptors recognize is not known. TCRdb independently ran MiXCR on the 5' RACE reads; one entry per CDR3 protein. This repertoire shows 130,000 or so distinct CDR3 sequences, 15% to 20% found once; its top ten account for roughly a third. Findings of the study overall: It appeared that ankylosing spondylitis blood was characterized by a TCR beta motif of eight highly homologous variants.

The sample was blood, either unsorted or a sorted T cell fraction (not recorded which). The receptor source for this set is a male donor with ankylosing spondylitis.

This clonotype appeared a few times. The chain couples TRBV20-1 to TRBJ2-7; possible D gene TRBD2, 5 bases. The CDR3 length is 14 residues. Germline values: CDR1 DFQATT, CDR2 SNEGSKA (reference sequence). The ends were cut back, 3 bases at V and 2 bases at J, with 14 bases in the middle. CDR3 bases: TGCAGTGCTAGGGATCCGGACTCTCCCTACGAGCAGTACTTC. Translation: CSARDPDSPYEQYF.

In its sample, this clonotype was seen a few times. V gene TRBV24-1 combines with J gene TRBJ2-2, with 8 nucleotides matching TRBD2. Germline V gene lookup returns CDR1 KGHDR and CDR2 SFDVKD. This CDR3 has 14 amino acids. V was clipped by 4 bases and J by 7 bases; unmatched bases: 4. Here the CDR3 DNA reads TGTGCCACCAGTGACCGACTAGCGCGCGGGGAGCTGTTTTTT. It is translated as CATSDRLARGELFF.

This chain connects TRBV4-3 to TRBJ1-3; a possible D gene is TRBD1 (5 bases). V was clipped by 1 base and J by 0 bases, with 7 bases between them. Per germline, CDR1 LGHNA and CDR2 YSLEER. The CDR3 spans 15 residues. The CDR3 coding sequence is TGCGCCAGCAGCCAAGGGCAGGGCTCTGGAAACACCATATATTTT. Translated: CASSQGQGSGNTIYF.

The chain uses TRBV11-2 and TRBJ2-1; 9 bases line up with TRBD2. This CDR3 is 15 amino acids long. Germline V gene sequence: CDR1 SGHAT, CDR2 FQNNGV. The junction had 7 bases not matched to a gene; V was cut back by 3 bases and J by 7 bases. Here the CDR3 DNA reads TGTGCCAGCAGCTTCTTTGCTAGCGGGATTAATGAGCAGTTCTTC. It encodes CASSFFASGINEQFF.

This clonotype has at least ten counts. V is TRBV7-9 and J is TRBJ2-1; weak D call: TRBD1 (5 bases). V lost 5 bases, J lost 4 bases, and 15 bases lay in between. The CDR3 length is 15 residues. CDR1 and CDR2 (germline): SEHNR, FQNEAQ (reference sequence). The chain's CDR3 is CASSPPDTTYNEQFF. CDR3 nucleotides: TGTGCCAGCAGCCCCCCGGACACCACATACAATGAGCAGTTCTTC.

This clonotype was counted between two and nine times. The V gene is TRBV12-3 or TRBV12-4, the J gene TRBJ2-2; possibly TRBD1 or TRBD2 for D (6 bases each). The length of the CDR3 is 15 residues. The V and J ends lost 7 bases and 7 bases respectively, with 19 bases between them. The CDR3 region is CASKPFGGQGGELFF. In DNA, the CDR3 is TGTGCCAGCAAGCCGTTTGGGGGGCAGGGCGGGGAGCTGTTTTTT.

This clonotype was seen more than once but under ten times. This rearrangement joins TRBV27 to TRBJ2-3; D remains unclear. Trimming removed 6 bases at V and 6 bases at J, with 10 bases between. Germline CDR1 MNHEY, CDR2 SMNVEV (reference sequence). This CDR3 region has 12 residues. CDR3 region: CASSRTGDTQYF. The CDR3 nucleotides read TGTGCCAGCAGCCGTACCGGGGATACGCAGTATTTT.